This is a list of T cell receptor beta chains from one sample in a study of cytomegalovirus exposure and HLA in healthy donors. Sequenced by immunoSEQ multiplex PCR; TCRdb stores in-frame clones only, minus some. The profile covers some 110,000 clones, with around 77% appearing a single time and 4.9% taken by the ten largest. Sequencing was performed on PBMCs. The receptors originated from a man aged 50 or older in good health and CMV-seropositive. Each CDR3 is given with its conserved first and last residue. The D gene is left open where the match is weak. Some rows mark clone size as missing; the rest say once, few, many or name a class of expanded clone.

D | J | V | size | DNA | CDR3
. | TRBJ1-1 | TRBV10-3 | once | TGTGCCATCAGTGAGTCAGAGAGGGCTAGTGAAGCTTTCTTT | CAISESERASEAFF
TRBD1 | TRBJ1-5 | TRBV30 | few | TGTGCCTGGATCGGGACAGAAGATAAGTACAATCAGCCCCAGCATTTT | CAWIGTEDKYNQPQHF
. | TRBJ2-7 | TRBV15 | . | TGTGCCACCAGCAGAGAGAGTAGCTTCTACGAGCAGTACTTC | CATSRESSFYEQYF
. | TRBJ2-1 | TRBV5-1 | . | TGCGCCAGCAGCTTGAGAATCCAGGGCGGCGCGATGGCTAATGAGCAGTTCTTC | CASSLRIQGGAMANEQFF
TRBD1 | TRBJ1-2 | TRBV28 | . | TGTGCCAGCAGTTTATCGGGGACAGCTAACTATGGCTACACCTTC | CASSLSGTANYGYTF
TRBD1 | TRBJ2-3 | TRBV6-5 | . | TGTGCCAGCAGACCTACAGGGGGCCGGGATACGCAGTATTTT | CASRPTGGRDTQYF
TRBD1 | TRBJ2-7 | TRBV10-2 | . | TGCGCCAGCAGTGAGAGTATCGGGACAGGGGACCACGAGCAGTACTTC | CASSESIGTGDHEQYF
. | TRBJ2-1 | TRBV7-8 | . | TGTGCCAGCAGCTTAGTAGATAATGAGCAGTTCTTC | CASSLVDNEQFF
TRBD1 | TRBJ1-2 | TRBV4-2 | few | TGTGCCAGCAGCCAAGTTGGGTACTCCGGGACAGGGTTAAATGGCTACACCTTC | CASSQVGYSGTGLNGYTF
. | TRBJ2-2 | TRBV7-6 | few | TGTGCCAGCGGGCGGGACGGGGCGGATAGGACCGGGGAGCTGTTTTTT | CASGRDGADRTGELFF
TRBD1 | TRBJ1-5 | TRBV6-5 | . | TGTGCCAGCAGTTTGGGACAGGGGGCTCAGCCCCAGCATTTT | CASSLGQGAQPQHF
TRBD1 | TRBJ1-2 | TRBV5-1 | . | TGCGCCAGCAGCCGGGAGGGGGACAGTCCTGGCTACACCTTC | CASSREGDSPGYTF
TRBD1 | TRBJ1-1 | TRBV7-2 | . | TGTGCCAGCAGCTCGGGTAACAGGGGCGGAATGAACACTGAAGCTTTCTTT | CASSSGNRGGMNTEAFF
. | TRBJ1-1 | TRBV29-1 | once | TGCAGCGTTGAATGGGCCGCGAACACTGAAGCTTTCTTT | CSVEWAANTEAFF
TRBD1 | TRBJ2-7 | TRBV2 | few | TGTGCCAGCATCTCGGGACAGGGGTCCTACGAGCAGTACTTC | CASISGQGSYEQYF
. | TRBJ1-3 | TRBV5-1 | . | TGCGCCAGCTCAAACTGGGGCCAGGGATCAGGAAACACCATATATTTT | CASSNWGQGSGNTIYF
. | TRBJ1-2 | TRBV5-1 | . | TGCGCCAGCAGCGTAGACAGTCCCTATGGCTACACCTTC | CASSVDSPYGYTF
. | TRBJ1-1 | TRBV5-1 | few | TGCGCCAGCAGCCCCGGAGGGAGCACTGAAGCTTTCTTT | CASSPGGSTEAFF
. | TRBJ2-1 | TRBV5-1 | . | TGCGCCAGCAGCTCCCGGGACACAACTTACAATGAGCAGTTCTTC | CASSSRDTTYNEQFF
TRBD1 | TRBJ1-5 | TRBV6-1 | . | TGTGCCAGCAGTCCACATACAGGGGAGCCCCAGCATTTT | CASSPHTGEPQHF
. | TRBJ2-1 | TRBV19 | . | TGTGCCAGTAGTGTGGGACTGTACAATGAGCAGTTCTTC | CASSVGLYNEQFF
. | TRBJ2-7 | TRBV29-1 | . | TGCAGCGCCGGGGAGAGGGAGCAGTACTTC | CSAGEREQYF
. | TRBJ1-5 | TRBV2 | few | TGTGCCAGCAGCCGAGGGTGGGGAGAGGGTCAGCCCCAGCATTTT | CASSRGWGEGQPQHF
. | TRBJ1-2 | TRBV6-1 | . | TGTGCCAGCAGCCGGGACAATAACTATGGCTACACCTTC | CASSRDNNYGYTF
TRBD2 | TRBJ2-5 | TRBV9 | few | TGTGCCAGCAGCGTAGCGGGGGGGCCCCAAGAGACCCAGTACTTC | CASSVAGGPQETQYF
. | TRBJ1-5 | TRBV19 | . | TGTGCCAGTAGGTTCGGGAAAAATCAGCCCCAGCATTTT | CASRFGKNQPQHF
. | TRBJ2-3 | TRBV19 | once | TGTGCCAGTAGTATTAACCTAGCTCGCACAGATACGCAGTATTTT | CASSINLARTDTQYF
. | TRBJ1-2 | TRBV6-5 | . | TGTGCCAGCAGTTCTCCAGACTCGGGGAATTCATATGGCTACACCTTC | CASSSPDSGNSYGYTF
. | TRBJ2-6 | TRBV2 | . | TGTGCCAGCAGTGAGCGGGGTCGAGTAGCTGGGGCCAACGTCCTGACTTTC | CASSERGRVAGANVLTF
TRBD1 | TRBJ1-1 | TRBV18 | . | TGTGCCAGCTCAAAAAAGGGACAGGGGACCACTGAAGCTTTCTTT | CASSKKGQGTTEAFF
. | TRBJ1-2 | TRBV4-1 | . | TGCGCCAGCAGCCCAGATCGTCAGGTTAACTATGGCTACACCTTC | CASSPDRQVNYGYTF
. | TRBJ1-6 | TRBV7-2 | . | TGTGCCAGCAGCTTCGAGGGATTAAATTCACCCCTCCACTTT | CASSFEGLNSPLHF
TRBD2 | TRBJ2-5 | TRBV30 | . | TGTGCCTGGAGTGTACGGGGGGTCAAGACCCAGTACTTC | CAWSVRGVKTQYF
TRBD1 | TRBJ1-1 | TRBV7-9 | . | TGTGCCAGCAGCGTAGGACAGGGGAGCACTGAAGCTTTCTTT | CASSVGQGSTEAFF
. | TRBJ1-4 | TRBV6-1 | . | TGTGCCAGCAGTGGGCACCGGGGTGAAAAACTGTTTTTT | CASSGHRGEKLFF
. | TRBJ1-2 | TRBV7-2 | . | TGTGCCAGCAGCTTAATTGGCAATGGCTACACCTTC | CASSLIGNGYTF
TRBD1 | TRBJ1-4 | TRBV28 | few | TGTGCCAGCGTTGCAGGGGGCGGTGAAAAACTGTTTTTT | CASVAGGGEKLFF
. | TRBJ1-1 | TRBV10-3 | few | TGTGCCATCAGTGAACAGGGAATGAACACTGAAGCTTTCTTT | CAISEQGMNTEAFF
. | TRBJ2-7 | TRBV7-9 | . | TGTTCCAGCAGCTTTGACAGCTACGAGCAGTACTTC | CSSSFDSYEQYF
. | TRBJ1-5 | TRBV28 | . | TGTGCCAGCCAGGGGTGGGATAGCAATCAGCCCCAGCATTTT | CASQGWDSNQPQHF
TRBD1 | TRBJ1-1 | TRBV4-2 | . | TGTGCCAGCAGCCAAGATGACGACAGGGTGGTCACTGAAGCTTTCTTT | CASSQDDDRVVTEAFF
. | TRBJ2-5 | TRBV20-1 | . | TGCAGTGCTCCTCTCTTAGAGACCCAGTACTTC | CSAPLLETQYF
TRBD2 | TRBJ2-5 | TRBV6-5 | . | TGTGCCAGCAGTTACTGGCGTGTAGCGGGAGAAGAGACCCAGTACTTC | CASSYWRVAGEETQYF
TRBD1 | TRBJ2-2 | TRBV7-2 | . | TGTGCCAGCAGCCCGCCCGCAGGGGGCGGGGAGCTGTTTTTT | CASSPPAGGGELFF
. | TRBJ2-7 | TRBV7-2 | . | TGTGCCAGCAGCTTAGCACGGAGCTACGAGCAGTACTTC | CASSLARSYEQYF
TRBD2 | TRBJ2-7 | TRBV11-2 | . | TGTGCCTCCGGAGGTCCTAGCGGACTCTGGGGGTACGAGCAGTACTTC | CASGGPSGLWGYEQYF
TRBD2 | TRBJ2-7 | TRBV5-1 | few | TGCGCCAGCAGCTTGGAGGGGAGGGCCTCGGACTCCTACGAGCAGTACTTC | CASSLEGRASDSYEQYF
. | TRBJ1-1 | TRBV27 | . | TGTGCCAGCAGTTTAATTGGCCCCCTGCAGGGGAACACTGAAGCTTTCTTT | CASSLIGPLQGNTEAFF
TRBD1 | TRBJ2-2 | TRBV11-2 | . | TGTGCCAGCAGGACAGGGGAGGCCAACACCGGGGAGCTGTTTTTT | CASRTGEANTGELFF
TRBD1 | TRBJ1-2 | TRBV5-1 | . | TGCGCCAGCAGCGACAGGGTCCCTAACTATGGCTACACCTTC | CASSDRVPNYGYTF
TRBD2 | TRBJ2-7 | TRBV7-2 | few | TGTGCCAGCACCGGGGGGGCAGACCCTAGCGGGAGAACCGAGCAGTACTTC | CASTGGADPSGRTEQYF
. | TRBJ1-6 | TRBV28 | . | TGTGCCAGCAGTTTAGACAGGCACCTACGATGGACCCTCCACTTT | CASSLDRHLRWTLHF
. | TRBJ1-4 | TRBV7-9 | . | TGTGCCAGCAGCTTAGGACTGAGTGGGAATGAAAAACTGTTTTTT | CASSLGLSGNEKLFF
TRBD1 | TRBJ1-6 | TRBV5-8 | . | TGTGCCAGCAGCTTGGAATACCGACAGGGGCTAGGTTCGCCCCTCCACTTT | CASSLEYRQGLGSPLHF